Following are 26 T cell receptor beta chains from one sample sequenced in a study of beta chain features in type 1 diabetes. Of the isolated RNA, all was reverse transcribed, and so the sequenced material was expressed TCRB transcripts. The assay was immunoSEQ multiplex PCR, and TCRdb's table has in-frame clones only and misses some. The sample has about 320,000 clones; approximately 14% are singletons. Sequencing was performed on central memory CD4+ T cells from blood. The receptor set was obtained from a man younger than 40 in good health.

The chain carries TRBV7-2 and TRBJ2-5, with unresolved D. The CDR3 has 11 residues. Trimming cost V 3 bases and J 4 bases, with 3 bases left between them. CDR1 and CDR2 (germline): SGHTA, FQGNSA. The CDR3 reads CASSFLETQYF. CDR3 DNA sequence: TGTGCCAGCAGCTTTCTAGAGACCCAGTACTTC.

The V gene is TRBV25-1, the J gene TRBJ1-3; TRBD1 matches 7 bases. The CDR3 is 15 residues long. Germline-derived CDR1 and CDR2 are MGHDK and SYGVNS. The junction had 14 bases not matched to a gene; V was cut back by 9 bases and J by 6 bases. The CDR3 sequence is CARPPRQGLLNTIYF. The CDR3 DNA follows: TGTGCCAGGCCTCCTAGACAGGGCCTATTAAACACCATATATTTT.

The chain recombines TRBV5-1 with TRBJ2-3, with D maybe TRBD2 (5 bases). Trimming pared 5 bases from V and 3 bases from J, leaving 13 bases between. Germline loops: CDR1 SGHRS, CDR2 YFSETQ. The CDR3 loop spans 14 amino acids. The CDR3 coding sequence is TGCGCCAGCAGTCCGACCGGGAAAACAGATACGCAGTATTTT. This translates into CASSPTGKTDTQYF.

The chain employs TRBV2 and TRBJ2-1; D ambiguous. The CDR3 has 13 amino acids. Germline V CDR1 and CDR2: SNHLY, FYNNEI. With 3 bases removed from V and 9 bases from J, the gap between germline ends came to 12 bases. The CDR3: CASSDSTHPEQFF. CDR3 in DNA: TGTGCCAGCAGTGATTCCACGCACCCTGAGCAGTTCTTC.

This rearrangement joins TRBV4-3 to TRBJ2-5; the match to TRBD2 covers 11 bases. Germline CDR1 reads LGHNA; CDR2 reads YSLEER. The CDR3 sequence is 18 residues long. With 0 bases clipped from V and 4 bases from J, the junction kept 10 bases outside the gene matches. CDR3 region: CASSQDSGRALGGETQYF. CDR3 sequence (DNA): TGCGCCAGCAGCCAAGATAGCGGGAGGGCCTTGGGGGGAGAGACCCAGTACTTC.

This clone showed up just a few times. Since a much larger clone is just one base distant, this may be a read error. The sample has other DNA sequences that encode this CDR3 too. CDR3 protein: CASSQGENTEAFF. CDR3 coding DNA: TGTGCCAGCAGCCAGGGGGAGAACACTGAAGCTTTCTTT. The genes are TRBV13 and TRBJ1-1; 7 bases line up with TRBD1. Per germline, CDR1 PRHDT and CDR2 FYEKMQ (reference sequence). Trimming at V came to 5 bases and at J to 1 base, leaving 1 base not matched to a gene. This CDR3 is 13 amino acids long.

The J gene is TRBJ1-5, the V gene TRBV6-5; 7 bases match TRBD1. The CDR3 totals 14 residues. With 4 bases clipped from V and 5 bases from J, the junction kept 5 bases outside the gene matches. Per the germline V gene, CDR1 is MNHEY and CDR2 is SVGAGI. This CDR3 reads CASSSNRGDQPQHF. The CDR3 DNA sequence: TGTGCCAGCAGTTCCAACAGGGGAGATCAGCCCCAGCATTTT.

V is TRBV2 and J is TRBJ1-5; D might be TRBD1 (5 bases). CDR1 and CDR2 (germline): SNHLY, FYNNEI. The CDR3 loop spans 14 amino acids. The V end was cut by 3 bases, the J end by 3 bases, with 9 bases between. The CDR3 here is CASSDEGANQPQHF. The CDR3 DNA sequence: TGTGCCAGCAGTGATGAAGGGGCCAATCAGCCCCAGCATTTT.

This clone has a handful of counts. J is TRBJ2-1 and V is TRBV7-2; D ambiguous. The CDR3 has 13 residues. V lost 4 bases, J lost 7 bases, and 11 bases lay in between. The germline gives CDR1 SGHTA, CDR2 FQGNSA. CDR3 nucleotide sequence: TGTGCCAGCAGCTGGAATACGGTGAATGAGCAGTTCTTC. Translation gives CASSWNTVNEQFF.

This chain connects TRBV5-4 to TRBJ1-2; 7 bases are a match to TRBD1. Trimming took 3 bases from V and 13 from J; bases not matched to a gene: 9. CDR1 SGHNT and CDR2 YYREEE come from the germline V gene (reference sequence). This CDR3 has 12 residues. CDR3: CASSSGLRTGTF. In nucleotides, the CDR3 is TGTGCCAGCAGCTCTGGTTTGAGGACAGGCACCTTC.

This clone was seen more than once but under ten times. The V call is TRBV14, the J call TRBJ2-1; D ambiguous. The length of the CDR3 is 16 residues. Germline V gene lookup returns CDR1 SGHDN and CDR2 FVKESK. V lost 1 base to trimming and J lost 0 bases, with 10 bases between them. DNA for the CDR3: TGTGCCAGCAGCCAAGTTGGGCACGGCTCCTACAATGAGCAGTTCTTC. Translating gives CASSQVGHGSYNEQFF.

The CDR3 nucleotides are TGTGCCAGTACCCTGAAGGCGGGTTATGGCTACACCTTC. It specifies CASTLKAGYGYTF. The J gene is TRBJ1-2, the V gene TRBV19; D is unresolved. This CDR3 spans 13 amino acids. V dropped 7 bases and J dropped 5 bases, with 14 bases sitting between them. Germline V gives CDR1 LNHDA, CDR2 SQIVND (reference sequence).

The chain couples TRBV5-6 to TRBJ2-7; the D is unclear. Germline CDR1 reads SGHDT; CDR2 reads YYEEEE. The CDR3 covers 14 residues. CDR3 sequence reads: CASSLDGDSCEQYV. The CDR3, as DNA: TGTGCCAGCAGCTTGGACGGAGACTCCTGCGAGCAGTACGTC.

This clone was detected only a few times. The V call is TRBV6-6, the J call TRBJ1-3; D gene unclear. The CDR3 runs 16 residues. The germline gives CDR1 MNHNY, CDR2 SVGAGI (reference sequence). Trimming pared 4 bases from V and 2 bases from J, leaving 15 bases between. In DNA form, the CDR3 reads TGTGCCAGCAGTTTATCCTTGACTAGGCCTGGAAACACCATATATTTT. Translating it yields CASSLSLTRPGNTIYF.

The CDR3 reads CASIDGGANTGELFF. As DNA, the CDR3 is TGTGCCAGTATCGACGGAGGCGCGAACACCGGGGAGCTGTTTTTT. The chain couples TRBV19 to TRBJ2-2; perhaps TRBD2 as D (5 bases). Trimming shortened V by 7 bases and J by 0 bases, and 12 bases separated the two germline ends. The CDR3 covers 15 residues. The germline CDR1 and CDR2 sequences are LNHDA and SQIVND (reference sequence).

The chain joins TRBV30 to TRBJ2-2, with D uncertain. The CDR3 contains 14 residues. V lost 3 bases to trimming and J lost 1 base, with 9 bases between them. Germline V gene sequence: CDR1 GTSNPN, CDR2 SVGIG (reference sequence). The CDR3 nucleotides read TGTGCCTGGAGGGGGTTGGAGAACACCGGGGAGCTGTTTTTT. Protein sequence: CAWRGLENTGELFF.

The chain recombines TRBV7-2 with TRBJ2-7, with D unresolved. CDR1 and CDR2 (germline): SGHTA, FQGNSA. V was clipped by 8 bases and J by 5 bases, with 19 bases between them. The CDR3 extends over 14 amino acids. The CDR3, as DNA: TGTGCCAGCGGTTACCATCAGCTGACAAACGAGCAGTACTTC. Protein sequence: CASGYHQLTNEQYF.

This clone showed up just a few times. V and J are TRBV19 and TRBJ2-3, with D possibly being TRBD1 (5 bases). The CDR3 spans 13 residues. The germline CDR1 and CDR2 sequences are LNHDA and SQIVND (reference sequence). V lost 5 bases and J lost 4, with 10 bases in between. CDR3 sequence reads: CASSSGRSDTQYF. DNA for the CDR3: TGTGCCAGTAGTTCAGGGCGGTCAGATACGCAGTATTTT.

Here the CDR3 DNA reads TGTGCCAGTAGTATTTCAGGGCATGGGAACACTGAAGCTTTCTTT. Translating it yields CASSISGHGNTEAFF. The chain employs TRBV19 and TRBJ1-1; perhaps TRBD1 as D (5 bases). The germline V and J ends were trimmed by 3 bases and 1 base, with 12 bases remaining between them. Germline CDR1 reads LNHDA; CDR2 reads SQIVND (reference sequence). The CDR3 has 15 residues.

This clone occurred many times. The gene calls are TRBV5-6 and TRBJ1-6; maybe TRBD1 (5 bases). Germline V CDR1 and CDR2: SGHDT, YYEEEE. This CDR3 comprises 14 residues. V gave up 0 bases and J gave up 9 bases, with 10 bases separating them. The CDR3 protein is CASSLDQGGSPLHF. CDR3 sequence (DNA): TGTGCCAGCAGCTTGGATCAGGGAGGTTCACCCCTCCACTTT. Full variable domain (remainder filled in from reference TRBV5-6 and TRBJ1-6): DAGVTQSPTHLIKTRGQQVTLRCSPKSGHDTVSWYQQALGQGPQFIFQYYEEEERQRGNFPDRFSGHQFPNYSSELNVNALLLGDSALYLCASSLDQGGSPLHFGNGTRLTVT.

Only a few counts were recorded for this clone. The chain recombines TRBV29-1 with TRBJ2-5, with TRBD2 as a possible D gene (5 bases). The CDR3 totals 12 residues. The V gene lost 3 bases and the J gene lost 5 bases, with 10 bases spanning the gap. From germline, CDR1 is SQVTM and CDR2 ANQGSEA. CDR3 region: CSVDLGGETQYF. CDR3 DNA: TGCAGCGTTGATTTGGGCGGGGAGACCCAGTACTTC.

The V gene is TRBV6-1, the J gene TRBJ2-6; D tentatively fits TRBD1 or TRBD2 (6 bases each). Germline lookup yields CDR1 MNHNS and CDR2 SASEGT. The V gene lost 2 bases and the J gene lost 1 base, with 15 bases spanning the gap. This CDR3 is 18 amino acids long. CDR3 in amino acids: CASSERGVGESGANVLTF. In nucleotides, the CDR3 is TGTGCCAGCAGTGAAAGGGGGGTCGGCGAGTCTGGGGCCAACGTCCTGACTTTC.

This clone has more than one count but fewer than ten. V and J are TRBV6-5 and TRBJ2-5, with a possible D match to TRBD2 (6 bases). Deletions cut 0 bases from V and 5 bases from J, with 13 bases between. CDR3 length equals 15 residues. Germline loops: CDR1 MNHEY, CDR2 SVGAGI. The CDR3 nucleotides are TGTGCCAGCAGTTACTCGGAACGGGAGTATGAGACCCAGTACTTC. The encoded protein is CASSYSEREYETQYF.

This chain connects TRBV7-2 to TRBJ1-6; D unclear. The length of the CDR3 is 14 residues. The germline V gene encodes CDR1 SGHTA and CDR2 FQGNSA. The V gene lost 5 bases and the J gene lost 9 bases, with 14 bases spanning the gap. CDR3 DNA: TGTGCCAGCAGCCGCACCTCCGATGGTTCACCCCTCCACTTT. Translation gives CASSRTSDGSPLHF.

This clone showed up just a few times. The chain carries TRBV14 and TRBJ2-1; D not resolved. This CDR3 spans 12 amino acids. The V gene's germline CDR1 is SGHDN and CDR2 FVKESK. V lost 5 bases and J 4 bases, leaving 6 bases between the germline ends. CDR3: CASSGYYNEQFF. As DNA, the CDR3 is TGTGCCAGCAGCGGGTATTACAATGAGCAGTTCTTC.

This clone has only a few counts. DNA of the CDR3: TGCGCCAGCAGCTTGGGGACTAGCGGGAGGGAAGAGCAGTTCTTC. Residues: CASSLGTSGREEQFF. The chain recombines TRBV5-1 with TRBJ2-1, with 15 bases matching TRBD2. This CDR3 region has 15 residues. Germline CDR1 SGHRS, CDR2 YFSETQ. V lost 0 bases to trimming and J lost 10 bases; unmatched junction nucleotides: 2.